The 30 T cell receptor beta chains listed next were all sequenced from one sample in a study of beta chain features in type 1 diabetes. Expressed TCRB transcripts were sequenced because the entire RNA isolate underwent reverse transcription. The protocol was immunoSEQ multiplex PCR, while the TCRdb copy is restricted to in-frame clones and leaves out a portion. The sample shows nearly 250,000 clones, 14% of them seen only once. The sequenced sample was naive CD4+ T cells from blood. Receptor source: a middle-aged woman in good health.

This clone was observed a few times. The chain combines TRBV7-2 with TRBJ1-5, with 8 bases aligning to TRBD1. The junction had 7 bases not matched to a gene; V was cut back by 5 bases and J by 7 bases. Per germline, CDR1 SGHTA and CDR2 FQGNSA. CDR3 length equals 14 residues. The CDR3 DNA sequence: TGTGCCAGCAGCGCAGACAGGGGATCCCAGCCCCAGCATTTT. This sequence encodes CASSADRGSQPQHF. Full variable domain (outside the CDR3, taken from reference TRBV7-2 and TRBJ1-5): GAGVSQSPSNKVTEKGKDVELRCDPISGHTALYWYRQSLGQGLEFLIYFQGNSAPDKSGLPSDRFSAERTGGSVSTLTIQRTQQEDSAVYLCASSADRGSQPQHFGDGTRLSIL.

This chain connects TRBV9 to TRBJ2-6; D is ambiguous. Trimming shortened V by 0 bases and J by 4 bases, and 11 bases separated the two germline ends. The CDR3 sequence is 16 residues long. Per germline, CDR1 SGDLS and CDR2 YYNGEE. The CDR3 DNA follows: TGTGCCAGCAGCGTAGTTTACCGAGGCGGGGCCAACGTCCTGACTTTC. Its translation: CASSVVYRGGANVLTF.

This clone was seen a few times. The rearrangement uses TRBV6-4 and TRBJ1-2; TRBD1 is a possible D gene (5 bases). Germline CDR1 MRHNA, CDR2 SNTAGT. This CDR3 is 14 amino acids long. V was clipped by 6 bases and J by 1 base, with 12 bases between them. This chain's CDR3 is CASRPGGGNYGYTF. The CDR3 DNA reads TGTGCCAGCAGGCCCGGGGGTGGTAACTATGGCTACACCTTC.

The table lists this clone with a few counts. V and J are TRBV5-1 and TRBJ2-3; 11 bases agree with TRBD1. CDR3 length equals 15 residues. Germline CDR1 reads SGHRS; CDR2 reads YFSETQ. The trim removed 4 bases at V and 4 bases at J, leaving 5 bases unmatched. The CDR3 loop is CASSPRTGGADTQYF. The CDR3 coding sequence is TGCGCCAGCAGCCCTCGGACAGGGGGCGCAGATACGCAGTATTTT.

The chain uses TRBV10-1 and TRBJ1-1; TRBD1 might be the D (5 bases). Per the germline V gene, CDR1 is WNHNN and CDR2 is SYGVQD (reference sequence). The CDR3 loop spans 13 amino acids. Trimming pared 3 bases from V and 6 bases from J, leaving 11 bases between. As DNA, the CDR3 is TGCGCCAGCAGTGACTCGGGGGACCCTGAAGCTTTCTTT. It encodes CASSDSGDPEAFF.

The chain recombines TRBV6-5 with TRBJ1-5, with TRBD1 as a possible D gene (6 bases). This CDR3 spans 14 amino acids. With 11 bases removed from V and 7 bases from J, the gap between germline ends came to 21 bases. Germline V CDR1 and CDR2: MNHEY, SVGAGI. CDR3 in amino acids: CASRGGSSGQPQHF. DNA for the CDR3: TGTGCCTCGAGGGGGGGAAGTTCAGGACAGCCCCAGCATTTT.

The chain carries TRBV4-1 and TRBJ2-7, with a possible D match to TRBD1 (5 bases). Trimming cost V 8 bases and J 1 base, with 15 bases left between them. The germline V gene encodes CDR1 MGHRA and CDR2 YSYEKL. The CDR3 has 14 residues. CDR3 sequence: CASSRQLDSYEQYF. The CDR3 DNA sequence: TGCGCCAGCTCGAGACAGTTAGATTCCTACGAGCAGTACTTC.

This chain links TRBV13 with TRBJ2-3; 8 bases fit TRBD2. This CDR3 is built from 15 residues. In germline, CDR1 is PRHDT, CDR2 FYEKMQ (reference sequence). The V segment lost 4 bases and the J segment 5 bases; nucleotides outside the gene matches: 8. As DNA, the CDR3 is TGTGCCAGCAGCTCTCCGGGGGGGGCCAAAGATACGCAGTATTTT. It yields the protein CASSSPGGAKDTQYF.

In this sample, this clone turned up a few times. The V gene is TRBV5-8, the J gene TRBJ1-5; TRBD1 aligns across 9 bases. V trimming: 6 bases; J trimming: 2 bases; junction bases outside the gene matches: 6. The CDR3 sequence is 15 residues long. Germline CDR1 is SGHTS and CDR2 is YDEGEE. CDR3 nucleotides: TGTGCCAGCACCCGGGACAGGGCGGGCAATCAGCCCCAGCATTTT. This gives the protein CASTRDRAGNQPQHF.

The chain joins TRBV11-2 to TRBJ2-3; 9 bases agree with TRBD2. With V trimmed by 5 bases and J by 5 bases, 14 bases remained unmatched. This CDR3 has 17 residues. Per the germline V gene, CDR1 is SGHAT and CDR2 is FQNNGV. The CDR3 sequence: CASSPPRLAGLGDTQYF. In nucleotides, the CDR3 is TGTGCCAGCAGCCCGCCTCGCCTAGCGGGGTTGGGAGATACGCAGTATTTT.

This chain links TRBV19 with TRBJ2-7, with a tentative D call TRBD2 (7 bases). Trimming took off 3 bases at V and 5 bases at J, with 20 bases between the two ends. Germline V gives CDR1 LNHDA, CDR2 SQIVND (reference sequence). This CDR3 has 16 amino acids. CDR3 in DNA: TGTGCCAGTAGTATGAAACGCGGGGGCCCGGGGAACGAGCAGTACTTC. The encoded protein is CASSMKRGGPGNEQYF. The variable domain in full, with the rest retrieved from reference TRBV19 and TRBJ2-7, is DGGITQSPKYLFRKEGQNVTLSCEQNLNHDAMYWYRQDPGQGLRLIYYSQIVNDFQKGDIAEGYSVSREKKESFPLTVTSAQKNPTAFYLCASSMKRGGPGNEQYFGPGTRLTVT.

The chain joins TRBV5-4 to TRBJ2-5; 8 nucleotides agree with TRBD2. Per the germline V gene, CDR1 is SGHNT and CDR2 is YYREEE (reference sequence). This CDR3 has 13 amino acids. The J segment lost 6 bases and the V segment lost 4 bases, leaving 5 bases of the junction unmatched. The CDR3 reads CASSVAGWKTQYF. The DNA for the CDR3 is TGTGCCAGCAGCGTAGCGGGGTGGAAGACCCAGTACTTC.

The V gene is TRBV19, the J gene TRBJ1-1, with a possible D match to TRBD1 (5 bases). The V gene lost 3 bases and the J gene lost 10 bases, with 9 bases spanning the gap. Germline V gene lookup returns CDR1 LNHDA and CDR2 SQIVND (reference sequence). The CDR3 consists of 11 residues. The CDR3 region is CASSMSGGAFF. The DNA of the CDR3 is TGTGCCAGTAGTATGTCGGGGGGAGCTTTCTTT.

CDR3 region: CASSWRPLTGANVLTF. DNA of the CDR3: TGTGCCAGCTCCTGGCGGCCTCTGACTGGGGCCAACGTCCTGACTTTC. The V call is TRBV27, the J call TRBJ2-6; no reliable D call. This CDR3 contains 16 residues. Germline CDR1 is MNHEY and CDR2 is SMNVEV (reference sequence). The V end was cut by 8 bases, the J end by 2 bases, with 16 bases between.

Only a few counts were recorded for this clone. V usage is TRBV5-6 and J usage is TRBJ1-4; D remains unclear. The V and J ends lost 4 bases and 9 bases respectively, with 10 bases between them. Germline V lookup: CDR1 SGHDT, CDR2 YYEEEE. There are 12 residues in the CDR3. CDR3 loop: CASSTSGQKLFF. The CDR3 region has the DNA TGTGCCAGCAGCACAAGCGGCCAAAAACTGTTTTTT.

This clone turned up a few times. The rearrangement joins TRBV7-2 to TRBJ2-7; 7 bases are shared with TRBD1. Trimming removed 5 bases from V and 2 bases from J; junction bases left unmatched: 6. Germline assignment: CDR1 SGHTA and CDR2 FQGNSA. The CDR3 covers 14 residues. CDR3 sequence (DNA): TGTGCCAGCAGCCATTGGACAGGTCCCTACGAGCAGTACTTC. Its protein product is CASSHWTGPYEQYF.

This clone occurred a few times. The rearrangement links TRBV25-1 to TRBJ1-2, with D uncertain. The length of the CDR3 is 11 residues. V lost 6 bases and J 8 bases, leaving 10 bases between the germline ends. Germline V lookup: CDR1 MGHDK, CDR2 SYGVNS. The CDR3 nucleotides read TGTGCCAGCAGGTCCAGTTGGGGCTACACCTTC. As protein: CASRSSWGYTF.

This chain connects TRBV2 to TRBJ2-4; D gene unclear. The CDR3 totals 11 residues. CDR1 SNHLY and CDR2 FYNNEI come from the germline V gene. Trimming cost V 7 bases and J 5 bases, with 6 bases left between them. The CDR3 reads CASTPQNIQYF. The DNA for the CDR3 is TGTGCCAGCACTCCCCAAAACATTCAGTACTTC.

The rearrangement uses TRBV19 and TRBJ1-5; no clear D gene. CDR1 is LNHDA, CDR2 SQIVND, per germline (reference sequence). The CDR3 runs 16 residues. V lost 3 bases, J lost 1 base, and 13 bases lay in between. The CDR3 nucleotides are TGTGCCAGTAGTATGCGGAAGGGAGGCAGCAATCAGCCCCAGCATTTT. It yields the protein CASSMRKGGSNQPQHF.

The CDR3 coding sequence is TGTGCCAGCTCACCGGATCTAGTGCAGACGGAAGCTTTCTTT. It specifies CASSPDLVQTEAFF. The rearrangement uses TRBV18 and TRBJ1-1; no definite D call. The V end lost 3 bases, the J end lost 8 bases, and 16 bases lay between the germline ends. CDR1 is KGHSH, CDR2 LQKENI, per germline. This CDR3 comprises 14 residues. Based on the CDR3 plus reference TRBV18 and TRBJ1-1, the full variable domain is NAGVMQNPRHLVRRRGQEARLRCSPMKGHSHVYWYRQLPEEGLKFMVYLQKENIIDESGMPKERFSAEFPKEGPSILRIQQVVRGDSAAYFCASSPDLVQTEAFFGQGTRLTVV.

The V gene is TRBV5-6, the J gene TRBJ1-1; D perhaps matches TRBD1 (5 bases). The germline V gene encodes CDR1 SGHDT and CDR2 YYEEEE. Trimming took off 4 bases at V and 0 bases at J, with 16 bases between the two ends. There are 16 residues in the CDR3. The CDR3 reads CASSRGQGRMNTEAFF. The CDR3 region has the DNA TGTGCCAGCAGCCGTGGGCAGGGCCGCATGAACACTGAAGCTTTCTTT. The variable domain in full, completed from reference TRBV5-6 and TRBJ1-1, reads DAGVTQSPTHLIKTRGQQVTLRCSPKSGHDTVSWYQQALGQGPQFIFQYYEEEERQRGNFPDRFSGHQFPNYSSELNVNALLLGDSALYLCASSRGQGRMNTEAFFGQGTRLTVV.

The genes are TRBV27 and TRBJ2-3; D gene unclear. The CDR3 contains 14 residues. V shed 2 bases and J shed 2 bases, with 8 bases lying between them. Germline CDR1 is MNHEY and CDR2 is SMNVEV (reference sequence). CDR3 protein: CASSLAGATDTQYF. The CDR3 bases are TGTGCCAGCAGTTTAGCCGGAGCCACAGATACGCAGTATTTT.

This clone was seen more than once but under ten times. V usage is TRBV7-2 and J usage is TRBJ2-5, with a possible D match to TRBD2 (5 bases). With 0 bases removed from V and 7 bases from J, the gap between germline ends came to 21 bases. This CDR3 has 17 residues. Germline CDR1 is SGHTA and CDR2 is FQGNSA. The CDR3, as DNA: TGTGCCAGCAGCTTAGCGACACAGCCCTCCGGGGTGGGGACCCAGTACTTC. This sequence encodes CASSLATQPSGVGTQYF.

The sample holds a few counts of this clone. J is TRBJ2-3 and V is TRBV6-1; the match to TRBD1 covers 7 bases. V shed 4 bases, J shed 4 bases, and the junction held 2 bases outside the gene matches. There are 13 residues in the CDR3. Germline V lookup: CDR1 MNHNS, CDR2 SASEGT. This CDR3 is CASSGQGPDTQYF. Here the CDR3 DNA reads TGTGCCAGCAGTGGACAGGGACCAGATACGCAGTATTTT.

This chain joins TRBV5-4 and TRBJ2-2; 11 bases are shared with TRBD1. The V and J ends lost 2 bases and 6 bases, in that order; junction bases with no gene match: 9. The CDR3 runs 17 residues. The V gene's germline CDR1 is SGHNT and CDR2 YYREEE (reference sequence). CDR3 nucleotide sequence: TGTGCCAGCAGCTTTGGGACAGGGGGGAGCGGGGCCGGGGAGCTGTTTTTT. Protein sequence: CASSFGTGGSGAGELFF.

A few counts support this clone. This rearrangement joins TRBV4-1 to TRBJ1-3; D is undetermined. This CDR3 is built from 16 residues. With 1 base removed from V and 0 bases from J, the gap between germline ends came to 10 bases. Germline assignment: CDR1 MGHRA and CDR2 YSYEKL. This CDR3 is CASSQGSRNSGNTIYF. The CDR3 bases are TGCGCCAGCAGCCAAGGGAGTCGGAACTCTGGAAACACCATATATTTT.

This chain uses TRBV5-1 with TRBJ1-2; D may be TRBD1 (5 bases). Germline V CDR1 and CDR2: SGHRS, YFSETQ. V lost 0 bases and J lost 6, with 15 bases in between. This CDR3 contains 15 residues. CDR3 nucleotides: TGCGCCAGCAGCTTGGCCGAGGCAGGGTACAATGGCTACACCTTC. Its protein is CASSLAEAGYNGYTF.

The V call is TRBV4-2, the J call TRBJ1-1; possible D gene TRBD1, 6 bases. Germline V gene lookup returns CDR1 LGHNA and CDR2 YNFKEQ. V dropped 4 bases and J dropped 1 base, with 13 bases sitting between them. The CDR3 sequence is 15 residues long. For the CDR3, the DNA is TGTGCCAGCAGCCTGAGCCAGGGGACGAACACTGAAGCTTTCTTT. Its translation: CASSLSQGTNTEAFF.

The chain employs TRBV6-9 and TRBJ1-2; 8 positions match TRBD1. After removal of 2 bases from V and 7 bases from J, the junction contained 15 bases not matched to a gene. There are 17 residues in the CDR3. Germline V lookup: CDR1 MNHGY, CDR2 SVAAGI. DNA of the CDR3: TGTGCCAGCAGTTATCCTGTCGGACAGGGAATTTCAAGTGGCTACACCTTC. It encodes CASSYPVGQGISSGYTF.

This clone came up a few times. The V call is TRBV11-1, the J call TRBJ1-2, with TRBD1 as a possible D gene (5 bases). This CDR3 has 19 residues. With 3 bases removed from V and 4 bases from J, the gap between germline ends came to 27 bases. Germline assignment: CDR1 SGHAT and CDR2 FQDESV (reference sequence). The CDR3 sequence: CASSFLFLAGPTVFYGYTF. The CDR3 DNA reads TGTGCCAGCAGCTTCCTTTTCCTAGCGGGGCCGACCGTTTTCTATGGCTACACCTTC.